Presented here are 30 T cell receptor beta chains from one specimen sequenced in a study of T cells after yellow fever vaccination. TCRdb fed the 5' RACE reads into MiXCR, producing one record per CDR3 protein. Of some 350,000 distinct CDR3 sequences listed, roughly 4.3% are singletons. Source: PBMCs, taken 5 days after the yellow fever booster vaccination. All receptors come from a young man who received the YFV17D yellow fever vaccine.

The sample holds many counts of this clonotype. The genes are TRBV18 and TRBJ2-7, with D perhaps TRBD1 (6 bases). Germline V gives CDR1 KGHSH, CDR2 LQKENI. This CDR3 comprises 13 residues. The germline V and J ends were trimmed by 6 bases and 4 bases, with 13 bases remaining between them. CDR3 coding DNA: TGTGCCAGCTCGCCAGGACAGCTGTACGAGCAGTACGTC. It encodes CASSPGQLYEQYV.

The rearrangement joins TRBV5-1 to TRBJ2-5; tentatively, D is TRBD2 (5 bases). Germline CDR1 SGHRS, CDR2 YFSETQ. Deletions cut 4 bases from V and 4 bases from J, with 20 bases between. The CDR3 consists of 16 residues. In DNA, the CDR3 is TGCGCCAGCAGCGACGAAGATTTGGGAGCTGGAGAGACCCAGTACTTC. Its protein product is CASSDEDLGAGETQYF.

The chain employs TRBV5-1 and TRBJ2-7, with D uncertain. The germline gives CDR1 SGHRS, CDR2 YFSETQ. V gave up 0 bases and J gave up 5 bases, with 6 bases separating them. The CDR3 contains 12 residues. The CDR3 is CASSLVDDEQYF. CDR3 in DNA: TGCGCCAGCAGCTTGGTTGATGACGAGCAGTACTTC.

The sample holds a few counts of this clonotype. The V and J genes are TRBV24-1 and TRBJ2-3; TRBD2 agrees at 7 bases. The CDR3 spans 16 residues. Per germline, CDR1 KGHDR and CDR2 SFDVKD. The trim removed 3 bases at V and 4 bases at J, leaving 9 bases unmatched. CDR3 in DNA: TGTGCCACCAGTGATCCCGGGACTATAACCGCAGATACGCAGTATTTT. This translates into CATSDPGTITADTQYF.

This clonotype was picked up a small number of times. The chain couples TRBV5-6 to TRBJ2-1, with 8 positions matching TRBD2. V shed 4 bases, J shed 4 bases, and the junction held 10 bases outside the gene matches. The CDR3 totals 16 residues. Germline CDR1 SGHDT, CDR2 YYEEEE. The CDR3 region has the DNA TGTGCCAGCAGCAGCCTCCTTAGCGGGGCGTACAATGAGCAGTTCTTC. This translates into CASSSLLSGAYNEQFF.

This sequence joins TRBV27 and TRBJ2-3; D is perhaps TRBD1 (5 bases). CDR1 and CDR2 from the germline V gene are MNHEY and SMNVEV (reference sequence). Between the trimmed V and J ends, which lost 6 bases and 4 bases, there was a span of 11 bases. The CDR3 extends over 13 amino acids. The CDR3, as DNA: TGTGCCAGCAGCCCAGGGCCCCCAGATACGCAGTATTTT. Its translation: CASSPGPPDTQYF.

This clonotype was counted between two and nine times. V is TRBV10-3 and J is TRBJ2-3, with TRBD1 matching 9 bases. The V and J ends lost 3 bases and 0 bases, in that order; junction bases with no gene match: 4. The CDR3 sequence is 16 residues long. In germline, CDR1 is ENHRY, CDR2 SYGVKD. CDR3 amino acids: CAISDGTGKSTDTQYF. CDR3 DNA: TGTGCCATCAGTGATGGGACAGGGAAAAGCACAGATACGCAGTATTTT.

The rearrangement joins TRBV24-1 to TRBJ1-6; D call uncertain. Germline assignment: CDR1 KGHDR and CDR2 SFDVKD. CDR3 length: 18 amino acids. V was shortened by 0 bases and J by 0 bases, with 11 bases between the two germline ends. CDR3 protein: CATSDLGSSSSYNSPLHF. CDR3 coding DNA: TGTGCCACCAGTGATTTGGGAAGTTCGAGCTCCTATAATTCACCCCTCCACTTT.

This clonotype was counted a few times. The rearrangement links TRBV10-3 to TRBJ2-3, with D possibly being TRBD1 (6 bases). From germline, CDR1 is ENHRY and CDR2 SYGVKD. CDR3 length: 14 amino acids. V lost 6 bases to trimming and J lost 2 bases, with 12 bases between them. In DNA, the CDR3 is TGTGCCATCAGAACCGACAGGAACACAGATACGCAGTATTTT. Its translation: CAIRTDRNTDTQYF.

The rearrangement uses TRBV7-9 and TRBJ2-1; TRBD2 might be the D (5 bases). V lost 6 bases and J 0 bases, leaving 12 bases between the germline ends. Per the germline V gene, CDR1 is SEHNR and CDR2 is FQNEAQ (reference sequence). The CDR3 extends over 15 amino acids. CDR3 DNA sequence: TGTGCCAGCAGTTCCCCACGGGACTCCTACAATGAGCAGTTCTTC. As protein: CASSSPRDSYNEQFF.

This clonotype was counted only a few times. V and J are TRBV29-1 and TRBJ2-1; 13 nucleotides line up with TRBD2. J was trimmed by 12 bases and V by 3 bases; bases with no gene match: 8. The CDR3 has 14 amino acids. Germline loops: CDR1 SQVTM, CDR2 ANQGSEA. The CDR3 nucleotides read TGCAGCGTTGAGGGGACTAGCGGGGCCCCCGGGCAGTTCTTC. This translates into CSVEGTSGAPGQFF.

This clonotype was counted only a few times. The gene calls are TRBV10-3 and TRBJ2-1, with D perhaps matching TRBD1 (5 bases). With 5 bases removed from V and 1 base from J, the gap between germline ends came to 15 bases. The V gene's germline CDR1 is ENHRY and CDR2 SYGVKD. CDR3 length equals 16 residues. The CDR3 DNA is TGTGCCATCAGTTCAGGGAAGGCTGGGTCCTACAATGAGCAGTTCTTC. Protein: CAISSGKAGSYNEQFF.

This clonotype was observed a handful of times. J is TRBJ2-5 and V is TRBV5-6, with D perhaps TRBD2 (6 bases). V was shortened by 0 bases and J by 9 bases, with 12 bases between the two germline ends. The CDR3 sequence is 13 residues long. Germline CDR1 and CDR2: SGHDT and YYEEEE. CDR3 nucleotide sequence: TGTGCCAGCAGCTTGGTGGACGGAGGGGCCCAGTACTTC. As protein: CASSLVDGGAQYF.

This chain joins TRBV5-8 and TRBJ2-7; TRBD1 matches 7 bases. The germline CDR1 and CDR2 sequences are SGHTS and YDEGEE. Trimming removed 4 bases from V and 5 bases from J; junction bases left unmatched: 15. The CDR3 is made up of 16 amino acids. CDR3 in amino acids: CASSPGTAGRDDEQYF. The CDR3, as DNA: TGTGCCAGCAGCCCAGGGACAGCCGGTCGGGACGACGAGCAGTACTTC. The full variable domain, completed using reference TRBV5-8 and TRBJ2-7, is EAGVTQSPTHLIKTRGQQATLRCSPISGHTSVYWYQQALGLGLQFLLWYDEGEERNRGNFPPRFSGRQFPNYSSELNVNALELEDSALYLCASSPGTAGRDDEQYFGPGTRLTVT.

In its sample, this clonotype was seen many times. This sequence joins TRBV19 and TRBJ1-5; D is undetermined. This CDR3 spans 14 amino acids. Germline CDR1 reads LNHDA; CDR2 reads SQIVND (reference sequence). V lost 1 base to trimming and J lost 4 bases, with 8 bases between them. The CDR3 DNA follows: TGTGCCAGTAGTATAGTGGGAAGGAATCAGCCCCAGCATTTT. Translation: CASSIVGRNQPQHF.

This clonotype was observed at least ten times. V and J are TRBV4-2 and TRBJ1-3, with a weak D call TRBD1 (5 bases). The V and J ends lost 1 base and 0 bases respectively, with 7 bases between them. The germline V gene has CDR1 LGHNA and CDR2 YNFKEQ. The CDR3 length is 15 residues. The CDR3 sequence: CASSQGGSSGNTIYF. The CDR3 DNA follows: TGTGCCAGCAGCCAAGGGGGGAGCTCTGGAAACACCATATATTTT.

This clonotype was seen ten or more times. The J gene is TRBJ2-1, the V gene TRBV7-9, with 9 bases that match TRBD1. The CDR3 length is 15 residues. The junction had 9 bases not matched to a gene; V was cut back by 5 bases and J by 7 bases. From germline, CDR1 is SEHNR and CDR2 FQNEAQ (reference sequence). The CDR3 loop is CASSPGGTGPNEQFF. In nucleotides, the CDR3 is TGTGCCAGCAGCCCAGGGGGGACAGGGCCAAATGAGCAGTTCTTC.

The table lists this clonotype with a few counts. V gene TRBV3-1 combines with J gene TRBJ2-2, with D perhaps matching TRBD1 or TRBD2 (6 bases each). Germline loops: CDR1 LGHDT, CDR2 YNNKEL (reference sequence). This CDR3 comprises 14 residues. The V end was cut by 1 base, the J end by 6 bases, with 9 bases between. The CDR3 loop reads CASSQVGGPGELFF. The CDR3 DNA reads as TGTGCCAGCAGCCAAGTTGGGGGGCCCGGGGAGCTGTTTTTT. The whole variable domain, filled in from reference TRBV3-1 and TRBJ2-2, reads DTAVSQTPKYLVTQMGNDKSIKCEQNLGHDTMYWYKQDSKKFLKIMFSYNNKELIINETVPNRFSPKSPDKAHLNLHINSLELGDSAVYFCASSQVGGPGELFFGEGSRLTVL.

This clonotype was found a few times. The gene calls are TRBV27 and TRBJ2-1; perhaps TRBD1 as D (6 bases). Per germline, CDR1 MNHEY and CDR2 SMNVEV (reference sequence). The V end lost 2 bases, the J end lost 9 bases, and 11 bases lay between the germline ends. The CDR3 has 13 residues. The CDR3 protein is CASSLPRGGEQFF. Here the CDR3 DNA reads TGTGCCAGCAGTTTACCCAGAGGGGGTGAGCAGTTCTTC.

This chain uses TRBV5-1 with TRBJ2-5; no definite D call. The CDR3 covers 15 residues. Trimming took off 1 base at V and 1 base at J, with 11 bases between the two ends. Germline V CDR1 and CDR2: SGHRS, YFSETQ. The CDR3 DNA follows: TGCGCCAGCAGCTTGACGGGCAACAGCCAAGAGACCCAGTACTTC. Its protein is CASSLTGNSQETQYF.

V and J are TRBV5-6 and TRBJ2-5; D possibly uses TRBD1 or TRBD2 (5 bases each). V lost 3 bases and J 2 bases, leaving 20 bases between the germline ends. The germline gives CDR1 SGHDT, CDR2 YYEEEE. The CDR3 spans 17 residues. CDR3: CASSSEGWGTLQETQYF. DNA for the CDR3: TGTGCCAGCAGCTCGGAAGGTTGGGGGACCCTTCAAGAGACCCAGTACTTC.

The genes are TRBV20-1 and TRBJ1-1; D remains unclear. V was shortened by 4 bases and J by 1 base, with 10 bases between the two germline ends. Germline V gene data show CDR1 as DFQATT and CDR2 as SNEGSKA (reference sequence). This CDR3 spans 13 amino acids. CDR3 loop: CSATRVENTEAFF. CDR3 DNA sequence: TGCAGTGCTACGAGGGTCGAGAACACTGAAGCTTTCTTT.

This clonotype showed up just a few times. The chain recombines TRBV6-2 or TRBV6-3 with TRBJ2-1; D not resolved. Germline CDR1 reads MNHEY; CDR2 reads SVGEGT. The CDR3 has 15 amino acids. V lost 0 bases, J lost 10 bases, and 16 bases lay in between. CDR3 loop: CASSYSMADFREQFF. The CDR3 DNA reads as TGTGCCAGCAGTTACTCGATGGCGGATTTCCGGGAGCAGTTCTTC.

This CDR3 reads CASRTGTSPGNEQFF. As DNA, the CDR3 is TGCGCCAGCAGAACCGGGACATCTCCCGGGAATGAGCAGTTCTTC. V and J are TRBV4-1 and TRBJ2-1; maybe TRBD1 (6 bases). V lost 6 bases, J lost 7 bases, and 19 bases lay in between. The CDR3 has 15 amino acids. CDR1 and CDR2 (germline): MGHRA, YSYEKL.

This clonotype was detected ten times or more. The chain combines TRBV7-9 with TRBJ2-7; the D is unclear. The V gene lost 2 bases and the J gene lost 0 bases, with 8 bases spanning the gap. CDR3 length: 14 amino acids. Per the germline V gene, CDR1 is SEHNR and CDR2 is FQNEAQ (reference sequence). DNA of the CDR3: TGTGCCAGCAGCTTACAGAGTAGCTCCTACGAGCAGTACTTC. It specifies CASSLQSSSYEQYF.

This clonotype appeared many times. The chain recombines TRBV6-5 with TRBJ1-2; D remains unclear. This CDR3 has 12 amino acids. Trimming cost V 7 bases and J 3 bases, with 9 bases left between them. In germline, CDR1 is MNHEY, CDR2 SVGAGI. Here the CDR3 DNA reads TGTGCCAGCACCTCCGGGGACTATGGCTACACCTTC. Its translation: CASTSGDYGYTF.

This clonotype was found many times. The chain has TRBV7-8 and TRBJ2-2; D gene ambiguous. Germline loops: CDR1 SGHVS, CDR2 FQNEAQ. The CDR3 sequence is 16 residues long. V dropped 5 bases and J dropped 6 bases, with 19 bases sitting between them. The CDR3 nucleotides read TGTGCCAGCAGCCCAAGTCGACTTCCGATAGCCGGGGAGCTGTTTTTT. Translating gives CASSPSRLPIAGELFF.

The CDR3 DNA sequence: TGTGCCAGCAGCTTGCGGGGGGTAGCTTTCTTT. This gives the protein CASSLRGVAFF. The genes are TRBV5-4 and TRBJ1-1; D possibly corresponds to TRBD1 (5 bases). The CDR3 length is 11 residues. Germline V lookup: CDR1 SGHNT, CDR2 YYREEE (reference sequence). Deletions cut 1 base from V and 10 bases from J, with 8 bases between.

The V and J genes are TRBV5-4 and TRBJ2-5; 9 positions match TRBD2. CDR1 is SGHNT and CDR2 is YYREEE in the germline V gene (reference sequence). V was pared by 10 bases and J by 5 bases, with 12 bases of the junction left unmatched. The CDR3 contains 14 residues. CDR3 sequence: CAGRDVAGEETQYF. CDR3 DNA sequence: TGTGCCGGACGGGACGTAGCGGGGGAGGAGACCCAGTACTTC.

In this sample, this clonotype turned up many times. This chain uses TRBV4-3 with TRBJ2-3; D possibly corresponds to TRBD1 (5 bases). The CDR3 sequence is 14 residues long. Per the germline V gene, CDR1 is LGHNA and CDR2 is YSLEER. Trimming took 4 bases from V and 2 from J, leaving 10 bases between them. The CDR3, as DNA: TGCGCCAGCAGCCTAAGACAGACCACAGATACGCAGTATTTT. This gives the protein CASSLRQTTDTQYF.